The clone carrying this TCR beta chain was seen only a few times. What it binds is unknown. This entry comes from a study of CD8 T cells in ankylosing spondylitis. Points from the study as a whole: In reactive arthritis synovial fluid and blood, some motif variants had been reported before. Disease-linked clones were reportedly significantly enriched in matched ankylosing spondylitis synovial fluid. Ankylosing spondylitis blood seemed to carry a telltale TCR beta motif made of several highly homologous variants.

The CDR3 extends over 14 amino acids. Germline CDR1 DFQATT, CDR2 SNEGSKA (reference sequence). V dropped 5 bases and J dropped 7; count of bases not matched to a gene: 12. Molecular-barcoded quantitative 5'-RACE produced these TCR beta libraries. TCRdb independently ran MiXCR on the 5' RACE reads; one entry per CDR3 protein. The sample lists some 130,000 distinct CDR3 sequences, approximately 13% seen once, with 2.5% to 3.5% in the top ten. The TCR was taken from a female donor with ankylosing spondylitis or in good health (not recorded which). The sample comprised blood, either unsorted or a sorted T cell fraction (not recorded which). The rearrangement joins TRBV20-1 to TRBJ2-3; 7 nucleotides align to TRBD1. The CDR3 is CSAGHRGRSNTQYF. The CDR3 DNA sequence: TGCAGTGCTGGCCACAGGGGTAGAAGTAATACGCAGTATTTT.